This T cell receptor (beta chain) is from a study of cytomegalovirus exposure and HLA in healthy donors. The V and J ends lost 11 bases and 5 bases respectively, with 13 bases between them. This CDR3 comprises 12 residues. Germline V gene sequence: CDR1 MNHEY, CDR2 SVGAGI. A remark on this clone: Its antigen remains unknown.

Donors came from a validation cohort of some 110 subjects, distinct from the first 666-subject cohort. Study-level points and caveats: Over 150 TCR beta chains were listed as cytomegalovirus-associated. Many donors shared some public TCRs, even though most TCR sequences were rare.

Measured with immunoSEQ multiplex PCR; TCRdb has only the in-frame clones, and not every one. The table records around 130,000 clones, about 84% of them present only once. This receptor was identified in a woman in her twenties or thirties in good health and CMV-seronegative. The chain employs TRBV6-5 and TRBJ2-1; TRBD2 is a possible D gene (7 bases). Sequencing used PBMCs. The CDR3 coding sequence is TGTGCCGCGGGGGCCGACCACAATGAGCAGTTCTTC. Its translation is CAAGADHNEQFF.